A selection of T cell receptor beta chains follows, all from one sample in a study of CD8+ T cells in alopecia areata. Generated by immunoSEQ multiplex PCR, the TCRdb table keeps only in-frame clones and is missing some. The sample yields 100,000 to 140,000 clones, over 80% seen once. Sequenced here: CD8+ T cells sorted from blood, sampled at week 24, from a patient treated with tofacitinib. These receptors all come from a human donor with alopecia areata. Both conserved end residues are part of each CDR3. A D gene is named only where the DNA matches it firmly. A row's size may be missing; if present it is once, few, many or a size class.

>-|-|TRBJ2-4|TRBV21-1
CASSPGQGYIQYF
TGTGCCAGCAGCCCGGGACAGGGTTACATTCAGTACTTC
>-|-|TRBJ2-7|TRBV12-5
CASGPDGVYEQYF
TGTGCTAGTGGCCCGGACGGAGTCTACGAGCAGTACTTC
>-|-|TRBJ2-7|TRBV4-1
CASSQAQRSYEQYF
TGCGCCAGCAGCCAAGCACAGCGCTCCTACGAGCAGTACTTC
>-|-|TRBJ2-3|TRBV7-9
CASSSPGTGFKGTDTQYF
TGTGCCAGCAGCTCGCCAGGCACCGGCTTTAAAGGCACAGATACGCAGTATTTT
>once|-|TRBJ2-2|TRBV29-1
CSAQRNTGELFF
TGCAGCGCTCAAAGGAACACCGGGGAGCTGTTTTTT
>-|TRBD1|TRBJ2-5|TRBV29-1
CSSEDREETQYF
TGCAGCTCTGAGGACAGGGAAGAGACCCAGTACTTC
>-|-|TRBJ1-2|TRBV4-3
CASSQGSVTANYGYTF
TGCGCCAGCAGCCAAGGAAGCGTAACCGCTAACTACGGCTACACCTTC
>-|-|TRBJ1-2|TRBV2
CASSETDYGYTF
TGTGCCAGCAGTGAGACGGACTATGGCTACACCTTC
>-|TRBD1|TRBJ2-7|TRBV5-1
CASSWDREDEQYF
TGCGCCAGCAGCTGGGACAGGGAGGACGAGCAGTACTTC
>many|TRBD1|TRBJ1-1|TRBV5-1
CASSLDRGNTEAFF
TGCGCCAGCAGCTTGGACAGGGGGAACACTGAAGCTTTCTTT
>-|-|TRBJ2-1|TRBV19
CASSIGGNEQFF
TGTGCCAGTAGTATAGGCGGGAATGAGCAGTTCTTC
>-|-|TRBJ2-3|TRBV2
CASSEDMTDTQYF
TGTGCCAGCAGTGAAGACATGACAGATACGCAGTATTTT
>-|-|TRBJ1-5|TRBV25-1
CASSEFESNQPQHF
TGTGCCAGCAGTGAGTTTGAGAGCAATCAGCCCCAGCATTTT
>-|-|TRBJ2-7|TRBV9
CASSVDGVTYEQYF
TGTGCCAGCAGCGTAGACGGGGTCACCTACGAGCAGTACTTC
>few|-|TRBJ2-1|TRBV7-9
CASSLPGTRPGNEQFF
TGTGCCAGCAGCTTACCCGGGACAAGGCCAGGTAATGAGCAGTTCTTC
>-|TRBD2|TRBJ2-5|TRBV7-2
CASSSAASGVETQYF
TGTGCCAGCAGCTCTGCGGCTAGCGGGGTAGAGACCCAGTACTTC
>-|-|TRBJ2-7|TRBV13
CASSLGQTYEQYF
TGTGCCAGCAGCTTAGGTCAGACCTACGAGCAGTACTTC
>-|-|TRBJ1-2|TRBV10-3
CAISESGAPTNGYTF
TGTGCCATCAGTGAGTCTGGGGCTCCTACTAACGGCTACACCTTC
>-|TRBD1|TRBJ2-3|TRBV2
CASSEEAWDSRTDTQYF
TGTGCCAGCAGTGAAGAGGCCTGGGACAGCCGCACAGATACGCAGTATTTT
>-|TRBD1|TRBJ2-3|TRBV27
CASSVTGGAGTDTQYF
TGTGCCAGCAGTGTAACAGGGGGCGCCGGCACAGATACGCAGTATTTT
>-|-|TRBJ2-2|TRBV9
CASSVGWGGRTGELFF
TGTGCCAGCAGCGTAGGATGGGGCGGACGCACCGGGGAGCTGTTTTTT
>-|TRBD2|TRBJ2-3|TRBV7-2
CASSRAGGTDTQYF
TGTGCCAGCAGCCGGGCGGGGGGGACAGATACGCAGTATTTT
>-|-|TRBJ2-1|TRBV5-6
CASRKGGPYNEQFF
TGTGCCAGCAGAAAAGGAGGCCCTTACAATGAGCAGTTCTTC
>-|-|TRBJ1-5|TRBV6-4
CASTSIPGPMRSNQPQHF
TGTGCCAGCACCTCCATACCGGGCCCTATGAGGAGCAATCAGCCCCAGCATTTT